This T cell receptor beta chain was profiled in a study of blood T cell repertoires in COVID-19. Data came from immunoSEQ multiplex PCR; TCRdb stores just in-frame clones and leaves some out. The repertoire consists of roughly 570,000 clones, with 70% to 90% occurring once and the leading ten covering 7.5% to 9%. CDR3 length: 17 amino acids. V gave up 1 base and J gave up 8 bases, with 21 bases separating them. Germline V gene lookup returns CDR1 SGHDT and CDR2 YYEEEE. Enrolment of Seattle patients took place during active infection, and they were followed longitudinally. Sequencing was performed on peripheral blood. The chain is built from TRBV5-6 and TRBJ1-4; D possibly corresponds to TRBD1 (6 bases). This clonotype was obtained from a woman in her 50s with COVID-19, enrolled during active disease. The CDR3 bases are TGTGCCAGCAGCTTGCTGGCGTTTCTTGGGGACAAAGAAAAACTGTTTTTT. Protein product: CASSLLAFLGDKEKLFF. The variable domain in full, with the rest retrieved from reference TRBV5-6 and TRBJ1-4, is DAGVTQSPTHLIKTRGQQVTLRCSPKSGHDTVSWYQQALGQGPQFIFQYYEEEERQRGNFPDRFSGHQFPNYSSELNVNALLLGDSALYLCASSLLAFLGDKEKLFFGSGTQLSVL.